This T cell receptor beta chain was sequenced in a study of radiotherapy plus CTLA-4 blockade in lung cancer. Study background: Objective responses occurred in around 18% of patients; around 31% had disease control. Findings of the study overall: Reported findings show early blood T cell clone dynamics, with interferon-beta, best predicted response. In blood, after radiotherapy plus ipilimumab, tumor-derived TCR clones expanded.

As regards this clone: Its target is unknown.

Treatment of patients with chemo-refractory metastatic non-small-cell lung cancer consisted of focal radiation plus CTLA-4 blockade with ipilimumab. The protocol was immunoSEQ multiplex PCR, while the TCRdb copy is restricted to in-frame clones and leaves out a portion. This sample has roughly 69,000 clones, with less than 85% found just once. The length of the CDR3 is 15 residues. Germline V lookup: CDR1 MDHEN, CDR2 SYDVKM. Deletions cut 4 bases from V and 5 bases from J, with 18 bases between. The chain recombines TRBV28 with TRBJ2-7; D is possibly TRBD2 (6 bases). The sample here was peripheral blood, taken from a patient treated with radiotherapy plus ipilimumab. The TCR originated in a human donor with non-small cell lung cancer whose response to radiotherapy plus ipilimumab could not be evaluated. Some clones in this sample may be carry-over from other donors' samples. Written as DNA, the CDR3 is TGTGCCAGCAGTTACCTCTACGGAGGGTCCCACGAGCAGTACTTC. Protein sequence: CASSYLYGGSHEQYF.